The entry that follows covers one T cell receptor (beta chain) sequence. Trimming at V came to 3 bases and at J to 7 bases, leaving 11 bases not matched to a gene. Germline V lookup: CDR1 DFQATT, CDR2 SNEGSKA (reference sequence). The CDR3 is made up of 15 amino acids. This sample was included in a study of CD8+CD57+ T cells in acquired aplastic anemia. At the level of the study: When averaged, DNA from sorted CD4+ and CD8+ cells came to around 3.4 ug.

Template material for TCR beta VDJ and CDR3 profiling consisted of genomic DNA. One entry per CDR3 protein results from TCRdb running MiXCR on the reads. Here the sample spans about 160,000 distinct CDR3 sequences, 48% being singletons. The authors sequenced patients whose flow cytometry had shown CD8+CD57+ cell expansion. By the time of blood sampling, patients had still received no therapy. The sequencing sample was made of sorted CD4+, CD8+, or CD8+CD57+ T cells (not recorded which) from PBMCs. The receptor was derived from a human donor with aplastic anemia. The chain joins TRBV20-1 to TRBJ2-7, with TRBD2 matching over 11 bases. CDR3 in amino acids: CSARHGLAGLPEQYF. For the CDR3, the DNA is TGCAGTGCTAGGCACGGACTAGCGGGCCTTCCGGAGCAGTACTTC.